The 23 T cell receptor beta chains below were found in one sample sequenced in a study of cytomegalovirus exposure and HLA in healthy donors. 13 Jbeta primers and 60 Vbeta primers were used for the PCR. The protocol was immunoSEQ multiplex PCR, while the TCRdb copy is restricted to in-frame clones and leaves out a portion. The data contain 150,000 or so clones, around 81% of them singletons. Sequenced sample: PBMCs. The receptors originated from a woman in her thirties or forties in good health and CMV-seronegative.

The rearrangement joins TRBV11-3 to TRBJ2-3; the D gene is possibly TRBD2 (6 bases). This CDR3 is 15 amino acids long. Trimming pared 3 bases from V and 0 bases from J, leaving 10 bases between. Germline V gene data show CDR1 as SGHNT and CDR2 as YENEEA. CDR3 region: CASSFSGRSTDTQYF. The CDR3 nucleotides read TGTGCCAGCAGCTTTAGCGGCAGGAGCACAGATACGCAGTATTTT.

The V gene is TRBV7-2, the J gene TRBJ2-7; tentative D call: TRBD2 (5 bases). Looked up from germline, CDR1 is SGHTA and CDR2 is FQGNSA. V was pared by 4 bases and J by 2 bases, with 18 bases between. The CDR3 covers 16 residues. CDR3 DNA: TGTGCCAGCAGCTCGGCGGACTTCCCTAGCACCTACGAGCAGTACTTC. This sequence encodes CASSSADFPSTYEQYF.

The chain has TRBV5-4 and TRBJ2-3; 9 bases are shared with TRBD1. V shed 4 bases, J shed 6 bases, and the junction held 0 bases outside the gene matches. The germline gives CDR1 SGHNT, CDR2 YYREEE (reference sequence). This CDR3 is built from 12 residues. As DNA, the CDR3 is TGTGCCAGCAGCGACAGGGGGGATACGCAGTATTTT. Residues: CASSDRGDTQYF.

This rearrangement joins TRBV19 to TRBJ2-5, with D unclear. Trimming removed 3 bases at V and 1 base at J, with 6 bases between. Looked up from germline, CDR1 is LNHDA and CDR2 is SQIVND (reference sequence). The CDR3 extends over 13 amino acids. CDR3 coding DNA: TGTGCCAGTAGTATCGGGTTCCAAGAGACCCAGTACTTC. Translated: CASSIGFQETQYF.

V and J are TRBV6-6 and TRBJ2-5, with a weak D call TRBD1 (5 bases). Germline V CDR1 and CDR2: MNHNY, SVGAGI (reference sequence). Trimming took 8 bases from V and 2 from J, leaving 9 bases between them. This CDR3 is 12 amino acids long. The CDR3 loop is CASGARQETQYF. In DNA form, the CDR3 reads TGTGCCAGCGGGGCGAGGCAAGAGACCCAGTACTTC.

The V and J genes are TRBV7-3 and TRBJ2-6; 12 bases are shared with TRBD2. CDR1 SGHTA and CDR2 FQGTGA come from the germline V gene. After removal of 6 bases from V and 2 bases from J, the junction contained 2 bases not matched to a gene. This CDR3 comprises 16 residues. In nucleotides, the CDR3 is TGTGCCAGCAGGAGGACTAGCGGGACTGGGGCCAACGTCCTGACTTTC. This translates into CASRRTSGTGANVLTF. Combining the CDR3 with reference TRBV7-3 and TRBJ2-6 gives the whole variable domain GAGVSQTPSNKVTEKGKYVELRCDPISGHTALYWYRQSLGQGPEFLIYFQGTGAADDSGLPNDRFFAVRPEGSVSTLKIQRTERGDSAVYLCASRRTSGTGANVLTFGAGSRLTVL.

The rearrangement joins TRBV5-4 to TRBJ1-2, with 7 positions matching TRBD1. The germline gives CDR1 SGHNT, CDR2 YYREEE (reference sequence). The ends lost 0 bases at V and 3 bases at J; junction bases unmatched: 8. This CDR3 region has 16 residues. CDR3 region: CASSLGDRVGDYGYTF. The CDR3 DNA reads as TGTGCCAGCAGCTTGGGCGACAGGGTAGGGGACTATGGCTACACCTTC.

The rearrangement uses TRBV7-8 and TRBJ2-7; TRBD2 matches 9 bases. The V segment lost 5 bases and the J segment 1 base; nucleotides outside the gene matches: 12. Germline CDR1 is SGHVS and CDR2 is FQNEAQ. The CDR3 has 17 amino acids. CDR3 nucleotides: TGTGCCAGCAGCCATTACACCGGACTAGCGTCATCCTACGAGCAGTACTTC. Its protein product is CASSHYTGLASSYEQYF.

Of note for this clone: Other DNA sequences in this sample translate to the same CDR3. The V and J genes are TRBV29-1 and TRBJ1-1, with 9 bases matching TRBD1. CDR3 length: 14 amino acids. With V trimmed by 7 bases and J by 5 bases, 11 bases remained unmatched. The germline V gene encodes CDR1 SQVTM and CDR2 ANQGSEA. The CDR3 sequence is CSGSPQGAQTEAFF. Here the CDR3 DNA reads TGCAGCGGATCCCCACAGGGGGCTCAAACTGAAGCTTTCTTT. The full variable domain, rest sourced from reference TRBV29-1 and TRBJ1-1, is SAVISQKPSRDICQRGTSLTIQCQVDSQVTMMFWYRQQPGQSLTLIATANQGSEATYESGFVIDKFPISRPNLTFSTLTVSNMSPEDSSIYLCSGSPQGAQTEAFFGQGTRLTVV.

The CDR3 coding sequence is TGCAGCGTTGAAGAACCCGGGGATGGAAACACCATATATTTT. As protein: CSVEEPGDGNTIYF. The rearrangement links TRBV29-1 to TRBJ1-3; the D is unclear. Trimming cost V 0 bases and J 3 bases, with 9 bases left between them. CDR1 SQVTM and CDR2 ANQGSEA come from the germline V gene. This CDR3 is 14 amino acids long.

This chain connects TRBV9 to TRBJ2-4, with D perhaps TRBD1 (5 bases). Trimming stripped 4 bases from V and 2 bases from J, with 25 bases between. The germline gives CDR1 SGDLS, CDR2 YYNGEE. The CDR3 contains 19 residues. The CDR3 region is CASSPQGSIRTGSKNIQYF. The DNA of the CDR3 is TGTGCCAGCAGCCCCCAGGGATCAATCCGAACCGGATCCAAAAACATTCAGTACTTC.

As DNA, the CDR3 is TGTGCCACCAGCAGACTACCGGGACTAGCTCCTTACGAGCAGTACTTC. It codes for CATSRLPGLAPYEQYF. The chain carries TRBV15 and TRBJ2-7; TRBD2 matches 9 bases. Germline V gene sequence: CDR1 LNHNV, CDR2 YYDKDF (reference sequence). V dropped 2 bases and J dropped 4; count of bases not matched to a gene: 9. This CDR3 comprises 16 residues.

The CDR3 nucleotides are TGTGCCATCCGAGGGGGACGGGAGGGCGTCACAGATACGCAGTATTTT. Its translation: CAIRGGREGVTDTQYF. V is TRBV10-3 and J is TRBJ2-3; TRBD2 aligns across 8 bases. Germline CDR1 and CDR2: ENHRY and SYGVKD. Unmatched junction bases numbered 12, after V lost 8 bases and J lost 2 bases. The CDR3 has 16 amino acids.

The rearrangement uses TRBV9 and TRBJ2-1, with 10 bases lining up with TRBD2. This CDR3 is built from 16 residues. V gave up 3 bases and J gave up 5 bases; unmatched junction bases: 8. From germline, CDR1 is SGDLS and CDR2 YYNGEE. The CDR3 loop reads CASSGLLAGVNNEQFF. DNA for the CDR3: TGTGCCAGCAGCGGACTGCTAGCGGGAGTTAACAATGAGCAGTTCTTC.

The chain joins TRBV9 to TRBJ2-5; D is perhaps TRBD1 (6 bases). This CDR3 is 11 amino acids long. The germline gives CDR1 SGDLS, CDR2 YYNGEE. With 3 bases removed from V and 12 bases from J, the gap between germline ends came to 12 bases. The DNA of the CDR3 is TGTGCCAGCAGCGCCGGGACACTCAAGTACTTC. As protein: CASSAGTLKYF.

The chain combines TRBV7-9 with TRBJ1-1; 9 bases agree with TRBD1. This CDR3 comprises 15 residues. Germline-derived CDR1 and CDR2 are SEHNR and FQNEAQ (reference sequence). Trimming removed 7 bases from V and 0 bases from J; junction bases left unmatched: 6. The CDR3 sequence is CASTLGTGLNTEAFF. The CDR3 coding sequence is TGTGCCAGCACCCTAGGGACAGGGCTGAACACTGAAGCTTTCTTT.

This clone is a singleton in its sample. An end of the junction differs from the germline gene, which may be a read error. The genes are TRBV7-7 and TRBJ2-3; tentative D call: TRBD2 (5 bases). Germline assignment: CDR1 SSHAT and CDR2 FNYEAQ (reference sequence). There are 14 residues in the CDR3. The CDR3 spells CASSPQLEADTQYF. CDR3 bases: TGTGCTAGCAGCCCCCAACTAGAGGCGGATACGCAGTATTTT.

The gene calls are TRBV29-1 and TRBJ1-3, with 7 nucleotides matching TRBD1. Germline V lookup: CDR1 SQVTM, CDR2 ANQGSEA. The CDR3 covers 12 residues. V gave up 6 bases and J gave up 7 bases; unmatched junction bases: 6. CDR3 amino acids: CSVEGARNTIYF. The CDR3 nucleotides are TGCAGCGTCGAGGGGGCTAGGAACACCATATATTTT.

The chain carries TRBV30 and TRBJ1-1; tentative D call: TRBD1 (5 bases). Between the trimmed V and J ends, which lost 2 bases and 1 base, there was a span of 11 bases. The CDR3 has 14 residues. In germline, CDR1 is GTSNPN, CDR2 SVGIG (reference sequence). CDR3 protein: CAWSLGGANTEAFF. The DNA for the CDR3 is TGTGCCTGGAGTTTAGGCGGGGCGAACACTGAAGCTTTCTTT. The full variable domain, rest sourced from reference TRBV30 and TRBJ1-1, is SQTIHQWPATLVQPVGSPLSLECTVEGTSNPNLYWYRQAAGRGLQLLFYSVGIGQISSEVPQNLSASRPQDRQFILSSKKLLLSDSGFYLCAWSLGGANTEAFFGQGTRLTVV.

The rearrangement joins TRBV5-4 to TRBJ1-3, with a tentative D call TRBD1 (6 bases). Germline V lookup: CDR1 SGHNT, CDR2 YYREEE (reference sequence). V dropped 0 bases and J dropped 0 bases, with 13 bases sitting between them. There are 17 residues in the CDR3. Here the CDR3 DNA reads TGTGCCAGCAGCTTGGTCCCCGGACAGCCCTCTGGAAACACCATATATTTT. It translates to CASSLVPGQPSGNTIYF.

The CDR3 loop reads CASSYGQGDTGSGETQYF. The CDR3 DNA sequence: TGTGCCAGCAGTTACGGACAGGGAGATACGGGCTCCGGGGAGACCCAGTACTTC. The V gene is TRBV6-8, the J gene TRBJ2-5, with TRBD1 matching over 8 bases. The ends lost 2 bases at V and 5 bases at J; junction bases unmatched: 16. The CDR3 runs 18 residues. Germline V lookup: CDR1 MNHGY, CDR2 SAAAGT.

The rearrangement joins TRBV5-1 to TRBJ1-3; TRBD1 is a possible D gene (5 bases). The germline CDR1 and CDR2 sequences are SGHRS and YFSETQ. The V end was cut by 0 bases, the J end by 4 bases, with 11 bases between. This CDR3 is 15 amino acids long. CDR3 sequence: CASSLGGTYGNTIYF. CDR3 DNA sequence: TGCGCCAGCAGCTTGGGCGGGACCTACGGAAACACCATATATTTT.

This chain joins TRBV9 and TRBJ2-5, with D possibly matching TRBD2 (7 bases). Germline CDR1 reads SGDLS; CDR2 reads YYNGEE. V was trimmed by 0 bases and J by 5 bases, leaving 20 bases between them. This CDR3 has 17 amino acids. CDR3 in DNA: TGTGCCAGCAGCGTAGGAGGGGGGGCCATTATTAAGGAGACCCAGTACTTC. This translates into CASSVGGGAIIKETQYF.